These 27 T cell receptor beta chains came from one sample sequenced in a study of T cells in tuberculosis (dated 2018 in TCRdb). Library method: the immunoSEQ multiplex PCR assay. Here the immuneACCESS table is served through TCRdb, limited to in-frame sequences with V and J called. Missing clones are a known gap in these copies; in checked studies unresolved V genes cover under half, and the rest lacks a known reason. The sample includes approximately 88,000 clones, with roughly 93% observed a single time. Approximately 2% of the sample is held by the ten biggest clonotypes. Thawed, overnight-rested PBMC were stained with GMM-loaded CD1B tetramer, a Live/Dead dye and anti-CD3, then sorted on a FACS Aria II. CD1B tetramers were loaded with C32 glucose monomycolate purified from Rhodococcus equi. Sequencing input: CD1b-GMM tetramer-negative cells sorted from PBMCs. Reading the label with the study, this specimen's cell subset or site is: T cells not binding CD1B-GMM tetramer, sorted from same donor. All receptors derive from an adult woman with latent tuberculosis.

This chain connects TRBV4-3 to TRBJ1-1; 7 positions match TRBD1. The CDR3 is 15 amino acids. J was trimmed by 0 bases and V by 4 bases; bases with no gene match: 5. Germline V gives CDR1 LGHNA, CDR2 YSLEER. CDR3 protein: CASSPQTGLNTEAFF. CDR3 DNA sequence: TGCGCCAGCAGCCCCCAGACAGGGTTGAACACTGAAGCTTTCTTT.

This clone was counted once. The rearrangement links TRBV6-4 to TRBJ2-5; a weak D match, TRBD2 (6 bases). Trimming took off 2 bases at V and 4 bases at J, with 8 bases between the two ends. This CDR3 spans 13 amino acids. The germline gives CDR1 MRHNA, CDR2 SNTAGT. In DNA, the CDR3 is TGTGCCAGCAGTGACACCGGGGGAGAGACCCAGTACTTC. Its translation is CASSDTGGETQYF.

The chain couples TRBV10-3 to TRBJ2-5, with TRBD1 identical over 8 bases. The CDR3 consists of 16 residues. Germline CDR1 and CDR2: ENHRY and SYGVKD. The J segment lost 2 bases and the V segment lost 4 bases, leaving 9 bases of the junction unmatched. CDR3 residues: CAISVDRVTVQETQYF. CDR3 coding DNA: TGTGCCATCAGTGTGGACAGGGTAACGGTACAAGAGACCCAGTACTTC.

The chain combines TRBV6-6 with TRBJ2-7; weak D call: TRBD2 (6 bases). V lost 5 bases and J lost 3, with 17 bases in between. This CDR3 has 15 residues. Germline-derived CDR1 and CDR2 are MNHNY and SVGAGI (reference sequence). CDR3 sequence: CASSHTGVTIYEQYF. The DNA for the CDR3 is TGTGCCAGCAGTCATACGGGGGTAACGATCTACGAGCAGTACTTC.

This clone occurred once. The genes are TRBV2 and TRBJ1-6; no clear D gene. CDR3 length equals 13 residues. The germline V and J ends were trimmed by 6 bases and 6 bases, with 9 bases remaining between them. Germline assignment: CDR1 SNHLY and CDR2 FYNNEI. CDR3 loop: CASRREVNSPLHF. In nucleotides, the CDR3 is TGTGCCAGCAGGCGGGAGGTTAATTCACCCCTCCACTTT.

The chain uses TRBV7-9 and TRBJ1-2, with D perhaps matching TRBD1 (5 bases). The germline gives CDR1 SEHNR, CDR2 FQNEAQ (reference sequence). V lost 8 bases and J 4 bases, leaving 17 bases between the germline ends. The length of the CDR3 is 14 residues. The CDR3 sequence: CASFGPGIFYGYTF. The CDR3 nucleotides are TGTGCCAGCTTCGGTCCAGGGATTTTCTATGGCTACACCTTC.

This sequence joins TRBV19 and TRBJ1-2; the D gene is possibly TRBD1 (6 bases). The ends were cut back, 6 bases at V and 6 bases at J, with 14 bases in the middle. Germline CDR1 is LNHDA and CDR2 is SQIVND (reference sequence). The CDR3 covers 13 residues. CDR3 loop: CASRKTGSDGYTF. CDR3 coding DNA: TGTGCCAGTAGGAAAACAGGGTCTGATGGCTACACCTTC. Full variable domain (outside the CDR3, taken from reference TRBV19 and TRBJ1-2): DGGITQSPKYLFRKEGQNVTLSCEQNLNHDAMYWYRQDPGQGLRLIYYSQIVNDFQKGDIAEGYSVSREKKESFPLTVTSAQKNPTAFYLCASRKTGSDGYTFGSGTRLTVV.

J is TRBJ2-3 and V is TRBV5-1, with D possibly being TRBD2 (6 bases). V was pared by 4 bases and J by 4 bases, with 13 bases between. The CDR3 extends over 14 amino acids. The germline V gene has CDR1 SGHRS and CDR2 YFSETQ. The CDR3 here is CASSGGPQADTQYF. CDR3 nucleotide sequence: TGCGCCAGCAGCGGAGGGCCCCAAGCAGATACGCAGTATTTT.

V and J are TRBV5-4 and TRBJ1-2; D is possibly TRBD1 (5 bases). Per germline, CDR1 SGHNT and CDR2 YYREEE (reference sequence). The CDR3 runs 13 residues. Trimming cost V 0 bases and J 2 bases, with 5 bases left between them. CDR3 region: CASSLAGNYGYTF. The CDR3 DNA reads as TGTGCCAGCAGCTTGGCAGGGAACTATGGCTACACCTTC.

The rearrangement links TRBV11-2 to TRBJ2-2; D unresolved. V shed 1 base and J shed 6 bases, with 12 bases lying between them. Germline-derived CDR1 and CDR2 are SGHAT and FQNNGV. This CDR3 is 15 amino acids long. The CDR3 sequence: CASSLVRMGAGELFF. The CDR3 DNA sequence: TGTGCCAGCAGCTTAGTACGGATGGGCGCCGGGGAGCTGTTTTTT.

The gene calls are TRBV5-1 and TRBJ1-5; the match to TRBD1 covers 10 bases. Losses at the gene ends were 4 bases for V and 5 bases for J; bases not matched to a gene: 3. Germline CDR1 is SGHRS and CDR2 is YFSETQ. The CDR3 runs to 14 residues. The CDR3: CASSPTGGDQPQHF. The CDR3, as DNA: TGCGCCAGCAGCCCGACAGGGGGCGATCAGCCCCAGCATTTT.

As for this clone: The sample has other DNA sequences that encode this CDR3 too. CDR3 region: CASSESGNTEAFF. The CDR3 nucleotides are TGTGCCAGCAGTGAATCGGGGAACACTGAAGCTTTCTTT. The chain combines TRBV2 with TRBJ1-1; D remains ambiguous. The CDR3 has 13 amino acids. Germline V gene lookup returns CDR1 SNHLY and CDR2 FYNNEI. V lost 2 bases to trimming and J lost 1 base, with 5 bases between them.

The chain links TRBV2 to TRBJ2-5, with D tentatively TRBD2 (5 bases). With 2 bases removed from V and 7 bases from J, the gap between germline ends came to 14 bases. CDR3 length equals 14 residues. CDR1 and CDR2 from the germline V gene are SNHLY and FYNNEI. CDR3 nucleotide sequence: TGTGCCAGCAGTGAATTACGGGTTCGGGGGACCCAGTACTTC. Its translation is CASSELRVRGTQYF.

V and J are TRBV11-2 and TRBJ2-5; 14 nucleotides agree with TRBD2. Germline values: CDR1 SGHAT, CDR2 FQNNGV. The CDR3 covers 17 residues. V was clipped by 4 bases and J by 2 bases; unmatched bases: 6. CDR3: CASSSYGTSGGQETQYF. In nucleotides, the CDR3 is TGTGCCAGCAGCTCCTACGGGACTAGCGGGGGACAAGAGACCCAGTACTTC.

This clone was detected only once. The chain recombines TRBV6-1 with TRBJ1-5, with D perhaps matching TRBD1 (6 bases). This CDR3 contains 13 residues. Trimming stripped 6 bases from V and 3 bases from J, with 9 bases between. Germline V lookup: CDR1 MNHNS, CDR2 SASEGT. The CDR3: CASRRQDNQPQHF. The CDR3 DNA sequence: TGTGCCAGCAGAAGACAGGACAATCAGCCCCAGCATTTT.

This chain joins TRBV18 and TRBJ1-4; D unresolved. The CDR3 loop spans 15 amino acids. The V end was cut by 4 bases, the J end by 8 bases, with 17 bases between. Germline CDR1 and CDR2: KGHSH and LQKENI. The CDR3 spells CASSHTAQAREKLFF. CDR3 DNA: TGTGCCAGCTCACACACAGCCCAGGCCAGAGAAAAACTGTTTTTT.

This clone was recorded once. The chain is built from TRBV27 and TRBJ1-1; no firm D call. CDR1 MNHEY and CDR2 SMNVEV come from the germline V gene (reference sequence). CDR3 size: 13 residues. V shed 3 bases and J shed 4 bases, with 9 bases lying between them. The CDR3 loop reads CASSFRVLTEAFF. The CDR3 region has the DNA TGTGCCAGCAGTTTTCGGGTTCTCACTGAAGCTTTCTTT.

V is TRBV5-1 and J is TRBJ2-5; perhaps TRBD1 as D (6 bases). The CDR3 extends over 15 amino acids. V gave up 0 bases and J gave up 1 base, with 10 bases separating them. The germline V gene encodes CDR1 SGHRS and CDR2 YFSETQ. CDR3 residues: CASSLVTGRQETQYF. The CDR3, as DNA: TGCGCCAGCAGCTTGGTTACAGGGCGCCAAGAGACCCAGTACTTC.

The chain carries TRBV15 and TRBJ2-7, with a weak D call TRBD2 (5 bases). This CDR3 has 12 amino acids. Per germline, CDR1 LNHNV and CDR2 YYDKDF (reference sequence). V lost 5 bases, J lost 5 bases, and 10 bases lay in between. The CDR3 region has the DNA TGTGCCACCAGCTCTGAGGGAGACGAGCAGTACTTC. Its protein is CATSSEGDEQYF.

This sequence joins TRBV6-5 and TRBJ2-3; D not resolved. V was trimmed by 0 bases and J by 6 bases, leaving 16 bases between them. In germline, CDR1 is MNHEY, CDR2 SVGAGI. The CDR3 runs 16 residues. CDR3 amino acids: CASSYSMWSTADTQYF. The DNA of the CDR3 is TGTGCCAGCAGTTACTCGATGTGGAGCACGGCGGATACGCAGTATTTT.

The chain uses TRBV28 and TRBJ1-5, with D unresolved. The CDR3 extends over 15 amino acids. Trimming cost V 5 bases and J 0 bases, with 11 bases left between them. The germline gives CDR1 MDHEN, CDR2 SYDVKM. In DNA form, the CDR3 reads TGTGCCAGCAGTACCCCAGCGTATAGCAATCAGCCCCAGCATTTT. Protein sequence: CASSTPAYSNQPQHF. Full variable domain (rest looked up from reference TRBV28 and TRBJ1-5): DVKVTQSSRYLVKRTGEKVFLECVQDMDHENMFWYRQDPGLGLRLIYFSYDVKMKEKGDIPEGYSVSREKKERFSLILESASTNQTSMYLCASSTPAYSNQPQHFGDGTRLSIL.

This chain uses TRBV18 with TRBJ2-5; the match to TRBD2 covers 9 bases. Germline lookup yields CDR1 KGHSH and CDR2 LQKENI. V gave up 0 bases and J gave up 4 bases; unmatched junction bases: 9. The CDR3 is 17 residues long. CDR3 nucleotide sequence: TGTGCCAGCTCACCACCGTCCGGCGGGGGGGATGGAGAGACCCAGTACTTC. Translating it yields CASSPPSGGGDGETQYF.

The rearrangement joins TRBV2 to TRBJ2-3, with D perhaps matching TRBD1 (5 bases). Trimming took off 3 bases at V and 3 bases at J, with 7 bases between the two ends. Germline V lookup: CDR1 SNHLY, CDR2 FYNNEI. This CDR3 is built from 13 residues. Here the CDR3 reads CASSDRGTDTQYF. Here the CDR3 DNA reads TGTGCCAGCAGTGATAGGGGAACAGATACGCAGTATTTT.

The chain recombines TRBV7-3 with TRBJ2-5; D perhaps matches TRBD2 (6 bases). V lost 5 bases and J lost 1, with 8 bases in between. CDR3 length: 13 amino acids. Germline CDR1 SGHTA, CDR2 FQGTGA. In DNA form, the CDR3 reads TGTGCCAGCAGCCGGGGGACCCAAGAGACCCAGTACTTC. Amino acid sequence: CASSRGTQETQYF.

The chain joins TRBV5-4 to TRBJ1-2, with TRBD1 as a possible D gene (5 bases). Trimming pared 3 bases from V and 5 bases from J, leaving 17 bases between. This CDR3 has 15 amino acids. Per germline, CDR1 SGHNT and CDR2 YYREEE (reference sequence). The CDR3 nucleotides read TGTGCCAGCAGCTGGGCCCCCGACAGAAAATATGGCTACACCTTC. It codes for CASSWAPDRKYGYTF.

The J gene is TRBJ2-7, the V gene TRBV27; the D is unclear. V was trimmed by 3 bases and J by 4 bases, leaving 13 bases between them. Per the germline V gene, CDR1 is MNHEY and CDR2 is SMNVEV (reference sequence). The CDR3 covers 14 residues. The CDR3 region has the DNA TGTGCCAGCAGTTTGGGCCAGGCGTTATACGAGCAGTACTTC. Translation: CASSLGQALYEQYF.

This chain links TRBV27 with TRBJ1-4; TRBD1 agrees at 9 bases. Looked up from germline, CDR1 is MNHEY and CDR2 is SMNVEV (reference sequence). The length of the CDR3 is 16 residues. The trim removed 6 bases at V and 5 bases at J, leaving 10 bases unmatched. DNA of the CDR3: TGTGCCAGCAGCGCCGGGACAGGGTCGTGGAATGAAAAACTGTTTTTT. Protein: CASSAGTGSWNEKLFF.